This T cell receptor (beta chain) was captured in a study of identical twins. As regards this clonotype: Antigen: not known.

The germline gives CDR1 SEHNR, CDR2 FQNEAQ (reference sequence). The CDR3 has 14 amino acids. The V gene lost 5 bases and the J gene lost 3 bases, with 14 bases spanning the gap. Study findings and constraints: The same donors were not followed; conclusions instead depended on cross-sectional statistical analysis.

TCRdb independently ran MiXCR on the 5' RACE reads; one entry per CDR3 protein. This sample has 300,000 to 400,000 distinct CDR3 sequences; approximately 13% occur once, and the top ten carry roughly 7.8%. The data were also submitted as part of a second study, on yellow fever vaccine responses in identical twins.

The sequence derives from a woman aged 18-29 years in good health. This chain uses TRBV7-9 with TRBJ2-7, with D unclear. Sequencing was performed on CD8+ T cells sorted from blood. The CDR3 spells CASSPPRANYEQYF. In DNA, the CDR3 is TGTGCCAGCAGCCCCCCCCGGGCCAACTACGAGCAGTACTTC.